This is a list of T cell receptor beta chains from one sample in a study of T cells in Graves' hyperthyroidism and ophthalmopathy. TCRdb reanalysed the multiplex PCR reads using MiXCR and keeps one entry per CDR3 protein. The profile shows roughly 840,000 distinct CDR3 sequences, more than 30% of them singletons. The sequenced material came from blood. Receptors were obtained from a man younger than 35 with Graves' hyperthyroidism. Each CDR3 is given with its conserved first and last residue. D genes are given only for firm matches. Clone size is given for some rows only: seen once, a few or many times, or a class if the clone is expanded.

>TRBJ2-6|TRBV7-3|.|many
TGTGCCAGCAGCCCCTCTAGGAACTCTGGGGCCAACGTCCTGACTTTC
CASSPSRNSGANVLTF
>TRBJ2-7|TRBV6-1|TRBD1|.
TGTGCCAGCAGTCAGGACAGGGGGCTCAACGAGCAGTACTTC
CASSQDRGLNEQYF
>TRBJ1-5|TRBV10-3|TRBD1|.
TGTGCCATCAGCGGGACAGGGGGCCATCAGCCCCAGCATTTT
CAISGTGGHQPQHF
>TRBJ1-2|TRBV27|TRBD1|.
TGTGCCAGCTTTCGACAGGGCTATGGCTACACCTTC
CASFRQGYGYTF
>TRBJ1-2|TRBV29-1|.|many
TGCAGCGTTGAAGTCGGACTGAGCTATGGCTACACCTTC
CSVEVGLSYGYTF
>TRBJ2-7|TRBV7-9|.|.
TGTGCCAGCAGCAACCCAGAATCCTACGAGCAGTACTTC
CASSNPESYEQYF
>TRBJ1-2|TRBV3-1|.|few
TGTGCCAGCAGTTTATGGGGTGGGGATGGCTACACCTTC
CASSLWGGDGYTF
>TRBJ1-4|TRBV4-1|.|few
TGCGCCAGCAGCCTAGAGGGTAATGAAAAACTGTTTTTT
CASSLEGNEKLFF
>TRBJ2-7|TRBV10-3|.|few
TGTGCCGTCAGTGAGTCGGGAGATTTTAACTACGAGCAGTACTTC
CAVSESGDFNYEQYF
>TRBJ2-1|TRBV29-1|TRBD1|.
TGCAGCGCCCCGGGACAGACCTACAATGAGCAGTTCTTC
CSAPGQTYNEQFF
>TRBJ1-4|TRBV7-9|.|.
TGTGCCAGCAGCGCGGCCTTCCAAGATGGAAAACTGTTTTTT
CASSAAFQDGKLFF
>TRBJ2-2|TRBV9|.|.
TGTGCCAGCAGCGCGGACTACCTCCTCGATAACACCGGGGAGCTGTTTTTT
CASSADYLLDNTGELFF
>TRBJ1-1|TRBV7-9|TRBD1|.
TGTGCCAGCAGCCCGGGACAGGGGAGGGCGAAGAACACTGAAGCTTTCTTT
CASSPGQGRAKNTEAFF
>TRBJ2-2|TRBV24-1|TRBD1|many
TGTGCCACCAGTAAGCCGGGACAGGGACCCGGGGAGCTGTTTTTT
CATSKPGQGPGELFF
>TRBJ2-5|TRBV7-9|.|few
TGTGCCAGCAGCCTACTAGAGTTGGAGACCCAGTACTTC
CASSLLELETQYF
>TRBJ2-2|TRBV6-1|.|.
TGTGCCAGCAGTGACTGGGCGGCCGGGGAGCTGTTTTTT
CASSDWAAGELFF
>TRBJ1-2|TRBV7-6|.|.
TGTGCCAGCAGCTTAGCGCCTCGCTCTGGAAACACCTTC
CASSLAPRSGNTF
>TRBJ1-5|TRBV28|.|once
TGTGCCAGCAGTTTTCCCTCTAGCAATCAGCCCCAGCATTTT
CASSFPSSNQPQHF
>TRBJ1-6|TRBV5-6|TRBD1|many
TGTGCCAGCAGCTTGATTCGACAGGGTGATTCACCCCTCCACTTT
CASSLIRQGDSPLHF
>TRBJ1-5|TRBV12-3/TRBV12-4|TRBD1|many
TGTGCCAGCAGCCTCGGGACAGCATATCAGCCCCAGCATTTT
CASSLGTAYQPQHF
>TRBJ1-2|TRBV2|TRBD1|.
TGTGCCAGTCCTCCGGGACAGCGGCAGTATGGCTACACCTTC
CASPPGQRQYGYTF
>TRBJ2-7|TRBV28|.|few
TGTGCCAGCAGTGACGGACAAGCCGCCTACGAGCAGTACTTC
CASSDGQAAYEQYF
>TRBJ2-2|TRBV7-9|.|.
TGTGCCAGCAGGGGCCCGAGGCTGTTTTTT
CASRGPRLFF
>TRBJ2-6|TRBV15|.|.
TGTGCCACCAGCAGAGAGAGGAGGAACACTGAAGCTTTC
CATSRERRNTEAF
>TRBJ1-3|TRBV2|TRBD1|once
TGTGCCAGCAGTACTCGGGACAGGTCCGGGGCCATATATTTT
CASSTRDRSGAIYF
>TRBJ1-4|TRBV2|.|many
TGTGCCAGCACCGAGAATGAAAAACTGTTTTTT
CASTENEKLFF
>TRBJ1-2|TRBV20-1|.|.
TGCAGTGCTAGGAGACAGGCATTGACTAACTATGGCTGCACCTTC
CSARRQALTNYGCTF
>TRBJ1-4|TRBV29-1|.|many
TGCAGCGTTGAGGAGGGACTTGAAAATGAAAAACTGTTTTTT
CSVEEGLENEKLFF
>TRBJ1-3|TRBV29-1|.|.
TGCAGCGCTGACAGGACGAATGGGGGCTATGGCTACACCATATATTTT
CSADRTNGGYGYTIYF
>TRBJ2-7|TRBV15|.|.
TGTGCCACCAGCAGAGATAAAGGCAGGGACTACGAGCAGTACTTC
CATSRDKGRDYEQYF
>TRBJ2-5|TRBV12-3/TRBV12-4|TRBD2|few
TGTGCCAGCAGTTTTTCGGGTGGGCTAGCGGTACAAGAGACCCAGTACTTC
CASSFSGGLAVQETQYF
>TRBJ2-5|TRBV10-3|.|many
TGTGCCATCAGTGAGTCGATAGTCAGGGAAGAGACCCAGTACTTC
CAISESIVREETQYF
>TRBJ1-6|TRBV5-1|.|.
TGCGCCAGCAGCTTGGCCGGGGTGGGGTTCAGCTCACCCCTCCACTTT
CASSLAGVGFSSPLHF
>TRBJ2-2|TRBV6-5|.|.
TGTGCCGCAAGGGGAAATCCGAACACCGGGGAGCTGTTTTTT
CAARGNPNTGELFF
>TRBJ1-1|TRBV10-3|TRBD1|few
TGTGCCACCCGCCGGACAGGGGGGAACACTGAAGCTTTCTTT
CATRRTGGNTEAFF
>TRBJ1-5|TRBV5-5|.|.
TGTGCCAGCCTAAAAACAGGGTCGGGTCAGCCCCAGCATTTT
CASLKTGSGQPQHF
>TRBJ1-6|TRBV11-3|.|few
TGTGCCAGCTCCTTCAGGGACGATAATTCACCCCTCCACTTT
CASSFRDDNSPLHF
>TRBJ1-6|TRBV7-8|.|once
TGTGCCAGCAGCTTAGGTCGGGATCCACCCCTCCACTTT
CASSLGRDPPLHF
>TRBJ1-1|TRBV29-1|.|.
TGCAGCGAGGGACATCCCACTGAAGCTTTCTTT
CSEGHPTEAFF
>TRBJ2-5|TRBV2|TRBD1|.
TGTGCCAGCAGGCAGGGGACAGGGACCCCTCAAGAGACCCAGTACTTC
CASRQGTGTPQETQYF